This TCR beta chain derives from a study of T cells in Graves' hyperthyroidism and ophthalmopathy. Study findings and constraints: In simple terms, a model built on 13 V-J features told ophthalmopathy apart from stable hyperthyroidism. Most thyroid clonotypes expanded above 0.001 appeared in blood too.

The V and J ends lost 5 bases and 4 bases respectively, with 10 bases between them. This CDR3 contains 12 residues. Germline CDR1 SQVTM, CDR2 ANQGSEA. The study based diagnoses on clinical symptoms, serum thyroxine and TRAb, thyroid ultrasound and orbital computed tomography. Researchers amplified the TCR beta CDR3 regions from RNA transcripts. Primed by the HTBI set, a first-round RT-PCR was run on the TCR CDR3. TCRdb re-derived calls from the multiplex PCR reads in MiXCR, one entry per CDR3 protein. The sample includes 540,000 or so distinct CDR3 sequences, approximately 14% of them seen just once. This clonotype was detected ten times or more. Its antigen is not identified.

Specimen: blood. V gene TRBV29-1 combines with J gene TRBJ2-3; D gene uncertain. This clonotype was sampled from a woman between 25 and 40 years old with Graves' hyperthyroidism. This CDR3 reads CSVSVYADTQYF. Written as DNA, the CDR3 is TGCAGCGTTTCCGTATATGCAGATACGCAGTATTTT.